These 10 T cell receptor beta chains were all obtained from the same sample, sequenced in a study of breast tumors, draining lymph nodes, adjacent tissues. Breast cancer patients provided tissue from their axillary draining lymph nodes. Using its own MiXCR run on the multiplex PCR reads, TCRdb lists one record per CDR3 protein. In the table there are 140,000 to 150,000 distinct CDR3 sequences, roughly 33% of which are singletons. Sample: axillary lymph node tissue. Receptors were obtained from a female donor with breast cancer. Some clones in this sample may be carry-over from other donors' samples.

The table lists this clonotype with many counts. The chain joins TRBV9 to TRBJ1-2, with D uncertain. This CDR3 comprises 14 residues. V shed 6 bases and J shed 1 base, with 13 bases lying between them. Germline V CDR1 and CDR2: SGDLS, YYNGEE. DNA of the CDR3: TGTGCCAGCACTCTTGGGGTTGGTAACTATGGCTACACCTTC. Amino acids: CASTLGVGNYGYTF.

V and J are TRBV7-3 and TRBJ2-1; the D gene is possibly TRBD2 (6 bases). Germline-derived CDR1 and CDR2 are SGHTA and FQGTGA. V gave up 5 bases and J gave up 4 bases, with 12 bases separating them. The CDR3 is 14 amino acids. CDR3 bases: TGTGCCAGCAGCCCCGGGGCGGGGTACAATGAGCAGTTCTTC. Translation: CASSPGAGYNEQFF.

This clonotype was recorded at least ten times. This rearrangement joins TRBV24-1 to TRBJ1-2; perhaps TRBD1 as D (5 bases). The V end lost 4 bases, the J end lost 4 bases, and 12 bases lay between the germline ends. Germline CDR1 reads KGHDR; CDR2 reads SFDVKD. CDR3 length equals 14 residues. The CDR3 spells CATSEPGLSYGYTF. The CDR3 region has the DNA TGTGCCACCAGTGAACCGGGACTTAGCTATGGCTACACCTTC.

The chain recombines TRBV19 with TRBJ2-7; no clear D gene. The CDR3 is 13 residues long. Per the germline V gene, CDR1 is LNHDA and CDR2 is SQIVND (reference sequence). Trimming left V 7 bases short and J 0 bases short, with 10 bases between. CDR3 sequence reads: CASKPASSYEQYF. The CDR3 coding sequence is TGTGCCAGTAAACCAGCGAGCTCCTACGAGCAGTACTTC.

This clonotype appeared many times. The J gene is TRBJ1-5, the V gene TRBV6-5; D may be TRBD1 (5 bases). CDR1 MNHEY and CDR2 SVGAGI come from the germline V gene. The ends were cut back, 2 bases at V and 4 bases at J, with 6 bases in the middle. The CDR3 sequence is 13 residues long. The CDR3 is CASSYGGNQPQHF. The CDR3 DNA reads TGTGCCAGCAGTTACGGGGGAAATCAGCCCCAGCATTTT.

This clonotype has a count of ten or more. Compared with germline, one end of the junction differs, possibly owing to a read error. V and J are TRBV15 and TRBJ2-5, with 9 bases that match TRBD2. In germline, CDR1 is LNHNV, CDR2 YYDKDF (reference sequence). The CDR3 contains 14 residues. The CDR3 loop is CAASRNSGGETQYF. For the CDR3, the DNA is TGTGCCGCCAGCAGAAATAGCGGGGGTGAGACCCAGTACTTC.

This sequence joins TRBV11-2 and TRBJ2-1; either TRBD1 or TRBD2 may fit D (5 bases each). Germline V lookup: CDR1 SGHAT, CDR2 FQNNGV. The CDR3 length is 15 residues. V shed 8 bases and J shed 3 bases, with 17 bases lying between them. The CDR3 DNA is TGTGCCAGCTCTTCGTGGGGGACCCTCTACAATGAGCAGTTCTTC. Its translation: CASSSWGTLYNEQFF.

The chain recombines TRBV6-6 with TRBJ2-3; D is ambiguous. The germline V and J ends were trimmed by 5 bases and 1 base, with 4 bases remaining between them. CDR1 is MNHNY and CDR2 is SVGAGI in the germline V gene (reference sequence). The CDR3 contains 12 residues. In DNA form, the CDR3 reads TGTGCCAGCAGTCAAGGCACAGATACGCAGTATTTT. The encoded protein is CASSQGTDTQYF.

The V and J genes are TRBV6-5 and TRBJ2-3; D is undetermined. Trimming removed 5 bases from V and 0 bases from J, with 12 bases in between. Germline V gives CDR1 MNHEY, CDR2 SVGAGI. The CDR3 consists of 15 residues. The CDR3 reads CASSRRGSSTDTQYF. CDR3 DNA sequence: TGTGCCAGCAGTCGGCGCGGATCTAGCACAGATACGCAGTATTTT.

This clonotype has at least ten counts. The chain combines TRBV30 with TRBJ1-2, with 9 bases that match TRBD1. V shed 3 bases and J 8 bases; nucleotides not matched to a gene: 16. CDR1 GTSNPN and CDR2 SVGIG come from the germline V gene (reference sequence). The CDR3 has 16 residues. The DNA of the CDR3 is TGTGCCTGGAGCCGGGACAGGGTGTCGATAGCGGGCGGCTACACCTTC. Translating gives CAWSRDRVSIAGGYTF.